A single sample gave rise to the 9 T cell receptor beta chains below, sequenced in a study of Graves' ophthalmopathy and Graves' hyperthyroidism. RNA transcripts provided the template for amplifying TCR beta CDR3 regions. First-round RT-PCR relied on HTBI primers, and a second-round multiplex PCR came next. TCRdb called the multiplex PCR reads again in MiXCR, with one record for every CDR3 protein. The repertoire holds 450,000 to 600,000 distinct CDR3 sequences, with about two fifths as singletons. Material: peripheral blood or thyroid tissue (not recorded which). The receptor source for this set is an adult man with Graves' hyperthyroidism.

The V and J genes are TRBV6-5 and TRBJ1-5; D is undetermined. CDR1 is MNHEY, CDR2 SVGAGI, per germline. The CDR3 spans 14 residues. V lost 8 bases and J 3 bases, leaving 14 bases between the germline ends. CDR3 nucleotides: TGTGCCAGCTCAGGAGAGGGAATCAATCAGCCCCAGCATTTT. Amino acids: CASSGEGINQPQHF.

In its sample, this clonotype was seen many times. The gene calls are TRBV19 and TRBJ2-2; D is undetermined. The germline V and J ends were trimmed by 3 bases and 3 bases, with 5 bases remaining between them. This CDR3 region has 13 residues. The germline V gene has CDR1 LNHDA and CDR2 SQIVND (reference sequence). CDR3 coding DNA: TGTGCCAGTAGTATTTCTGACACCGGGGAGCTGTTTTTT. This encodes CASSISDTGELFF. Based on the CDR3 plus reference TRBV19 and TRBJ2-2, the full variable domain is DGGITQSPKYLFRKEGQNVTLSCEQNLNHDAMYWYRQDPGQGLRLIYYSQIVNDFQKGDIAEGYSVSREKKESFPLTVTSAQKNPTAFYLCASSISDTGELFFGEGSRLTVL.

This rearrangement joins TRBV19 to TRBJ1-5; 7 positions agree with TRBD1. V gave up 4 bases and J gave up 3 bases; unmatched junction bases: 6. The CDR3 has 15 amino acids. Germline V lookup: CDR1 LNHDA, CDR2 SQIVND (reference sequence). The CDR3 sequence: CASSRTGGYNQPQHF. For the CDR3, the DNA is TGTGCCAGTAGTAGGACAGGCGGCTACAATCAGCCCCAGCATTTT.

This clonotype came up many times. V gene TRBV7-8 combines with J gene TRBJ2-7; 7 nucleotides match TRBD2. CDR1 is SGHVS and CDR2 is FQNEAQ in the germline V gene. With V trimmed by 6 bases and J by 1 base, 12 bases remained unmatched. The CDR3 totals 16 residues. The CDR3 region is CASRSNSGLYSYEQYF. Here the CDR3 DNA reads TGTGCCAGCAGGTCAAACTCGGGACTATATTCCTACGAGCAGTACTTC.

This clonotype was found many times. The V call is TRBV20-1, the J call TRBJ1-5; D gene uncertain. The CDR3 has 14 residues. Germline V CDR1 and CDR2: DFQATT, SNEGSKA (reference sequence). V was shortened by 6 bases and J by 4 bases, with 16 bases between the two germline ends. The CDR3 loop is CSATRDLENQPQHF. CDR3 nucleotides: TGCAGTGCGACAAGGGATCTTGAGAATCAGCCCCAGCATTTT.

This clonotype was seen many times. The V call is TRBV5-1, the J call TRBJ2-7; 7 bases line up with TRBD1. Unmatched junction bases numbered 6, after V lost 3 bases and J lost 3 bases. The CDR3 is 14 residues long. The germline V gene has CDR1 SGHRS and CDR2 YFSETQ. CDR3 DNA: TGCGCCAGCAGCTGGGGACAGATTAACTACGAGCAGTACTTC. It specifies CASSWGQINYEQYF.

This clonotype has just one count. In DNA, the CDR3 is TGTGCCAGCAGGTTGGGGGCGAGGAATGAAAAACTGTTTTTT. Protein: CASRLGARNEKLFF. V usage is TRBV12-3 or TRBV12-4 and J usage is TRBJ1-4, with D possibly being TRBD1 (6 bases). The CDR3 extends over 14 amino acids. Trimming removed 6 bases at V and 5 bases at J, with 13 bases between.

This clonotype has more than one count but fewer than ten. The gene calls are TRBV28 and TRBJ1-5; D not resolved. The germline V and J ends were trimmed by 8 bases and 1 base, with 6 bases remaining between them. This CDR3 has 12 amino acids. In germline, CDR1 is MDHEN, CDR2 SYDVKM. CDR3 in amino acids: CASYGSNQPQHF. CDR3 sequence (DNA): TGTGCCAGCTACGGGAGCAATCAGCCCCAGCATTTT. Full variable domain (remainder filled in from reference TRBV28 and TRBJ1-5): DVKVTQSSRYLVKRTGEKVFLECVQDMDHENMFWYRQDPGLGLRLIYFSYDVKMKEKGDIPEGYSVSREKKERFSLILESASTNQTSMYLCASYGSNQPQHFGDGTRLSIL.

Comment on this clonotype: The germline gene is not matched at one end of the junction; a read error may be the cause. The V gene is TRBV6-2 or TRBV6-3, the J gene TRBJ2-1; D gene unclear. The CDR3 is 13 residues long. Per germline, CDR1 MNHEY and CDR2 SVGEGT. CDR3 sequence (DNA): TGTGCCAGCAGGGCAGGCTCCTGCAATGAGCAGTTCTTC. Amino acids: CASRAGSCNEQFF.